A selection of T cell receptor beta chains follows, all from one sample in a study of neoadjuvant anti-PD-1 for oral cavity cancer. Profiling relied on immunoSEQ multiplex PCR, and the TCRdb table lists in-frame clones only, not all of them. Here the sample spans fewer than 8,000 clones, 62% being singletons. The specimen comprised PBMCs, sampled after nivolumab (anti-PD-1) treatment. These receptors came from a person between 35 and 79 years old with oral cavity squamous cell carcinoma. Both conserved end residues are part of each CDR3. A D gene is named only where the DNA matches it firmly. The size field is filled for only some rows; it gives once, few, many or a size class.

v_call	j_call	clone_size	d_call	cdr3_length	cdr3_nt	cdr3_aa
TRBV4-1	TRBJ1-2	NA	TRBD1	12	TGCGCCAGCTGGGACAGGGGGCACGGCTACACCTTC	CASWDRGHGYTF
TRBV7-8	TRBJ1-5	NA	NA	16	TGTGCCAGCAGCTTAGCGCTCGGGCAGGGACATCAGCCCCAGCATTTT	CASSLALGQGHQPQHF
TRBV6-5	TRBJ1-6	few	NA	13	TGTGCCAGCAGTTACGAGGGGAATTCACCCCTCCACTTT	CASSYEGNSPLHF
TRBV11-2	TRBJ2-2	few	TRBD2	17	TGTGCCAGCAGCCCACCGGGACTACGGCTGAACACCGGGGAGCTGTTTTTT	CASSPPGLRLNTGELFF
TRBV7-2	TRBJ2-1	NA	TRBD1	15	TGTGCCAGCAGCTTGACGGGACAGGGGTCTCAATGGCAGTTCTTC	CASSLTGQGSQWQFF
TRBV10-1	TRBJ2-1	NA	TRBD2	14	TGCGCCAGCATGCCTGGACTAGCGGGAAGCGTCTTGTTCTTC	CASMPGLAGSVLFF
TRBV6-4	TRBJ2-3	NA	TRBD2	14	TGTGCCAGCAGTAATAGCGGGGGGGAAGATACGCAGTATTTT	CASSNSGGEDTQYF
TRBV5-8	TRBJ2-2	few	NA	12	TGTGCCAGCACTCTAGTCCGAGGGGAGCTGTTTTTT	CASTLVRGELFF
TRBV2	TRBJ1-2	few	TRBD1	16	TGTGCCAGCAGTGACTATAGGACAGGGTCCGACTATGGCTACACCTTC	CASSDYRTGSDYGYTF
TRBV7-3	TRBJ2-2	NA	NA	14	TGTGCCAGCAGCTTAATAACCGGGGCCGGGGAGCTGTTTTTT	CASSLITGAGELFF
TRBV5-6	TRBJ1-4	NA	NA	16	TGTGCCAGCAGCTTCCGTGCGGGATATGCTAATGAAAAACTGTTTTTT	CASSFRAGYANEKLFF
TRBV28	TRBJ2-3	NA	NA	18	TGTGCCAGCAGTACCCTTGGGGCAGCGAGATTTAGCACAGATACGCAGTATTTT	CASSTLGAARFSTDTQYF
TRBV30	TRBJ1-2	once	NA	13	TGTGCCTGGAGTGTCGGGATTCCGGAGGGCTACACCTTC	CAWSVGIPEGYTF
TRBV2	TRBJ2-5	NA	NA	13	TGTGCCAGCAGTGTCTCAGGGTACGAGACCCAGTACTTC	CASSVSGYETQYF
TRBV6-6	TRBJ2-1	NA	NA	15	TGTGCCAGCAGTCGCCGGGACACGGGGTACAATGAGCAGTTCTTC	CASSRRDTGYNEQFF
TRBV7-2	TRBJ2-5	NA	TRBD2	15	TGTGCCAGCAGCTTAATGGCGGGGGGGGAGGAGACCCAGTACTTC	CASSLMAGGEETQYF
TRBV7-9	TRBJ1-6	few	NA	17	TGTGCCAGCACCCAAGGTTTGTCGACAGCCGATAATTCACCCCTCCACTTT	CASTQGLSTADNSPLHF
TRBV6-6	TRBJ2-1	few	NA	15	TGTGCCAGCAGTTCCTGGGGGGCGGCCTACAATGAGCAGTTCTTC	CASSSWGAAYNEQFF
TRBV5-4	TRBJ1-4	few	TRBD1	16	TGTGCCAGCAGCCCGAGGGGGGGACAGGGAGGTGAAAAACTGTTTTTT	CASSPRGGQGGEKLFF
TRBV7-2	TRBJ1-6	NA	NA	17	TGTGCCAGCAGCTTAGTGGGCGACCAAGAGGGTAATTCACCCCTCCACTTT	CASSLVGDQEGNSPLHF
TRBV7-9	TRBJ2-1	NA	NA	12	TGTGCCAGCAGCTTGACCAGCGGTGAGCAGTTCTTC	CASSLTSGEQFF
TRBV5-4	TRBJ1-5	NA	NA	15	TGTGCCAGCAGCTCGGGGCAGGGGAGCAATCAGCCCCAGCATTTT	CASSSGQGSNQPQHF
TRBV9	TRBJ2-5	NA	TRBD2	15	TGTGCCAGCAGCCCCTTAGCGGGGATAATGGAGACCCAGTACTTC	CASSPLAGIMETQYF
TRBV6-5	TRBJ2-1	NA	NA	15	TGTGCCAGCAGTTATCTCCGGGCGGTTTACAATGAGCAGTTCTTC	CASSYLRAVYNEQFF
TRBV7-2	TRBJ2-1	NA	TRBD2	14	TGTGCCAGCAGCTATAGCGGGGGGGCCGTTGAGCAGTTCTTC	CASSYSGGAVEQFF
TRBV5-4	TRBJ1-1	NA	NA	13	TGTGCCAGCAGCTTGAGGATGAACACTGAAGCTTTCTTT	CASSLRMNTEAFF
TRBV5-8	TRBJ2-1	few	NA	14	TGTGCCAGCAGCTTTGGGCTCCGTGCGAATGAGCAGTTCTTC	CASSFGLRANEQFF
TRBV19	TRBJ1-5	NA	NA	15	TGTGCCAGTAGTATGGGGGCGGGCGGAAATCAGCCCCAGCATTTT	CASSMGAGGNQPQHF
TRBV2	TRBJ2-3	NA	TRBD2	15	TGTGCCAGCAGGGGATCGGGGGGAGTCGCAGATACGCAGTATTTT	CASRGSGGVADTQYF
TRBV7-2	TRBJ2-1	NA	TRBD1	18	TGTGCCAGCAGCTTAGGAGCCGGGACAGGTAGACGGTACAATGAGCAGTTCTTC	CASSLGAGTGRRYNEQFF
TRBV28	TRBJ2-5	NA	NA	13	TGTGCCAGCAGTCCACCACAAGTAGGGACCCAGTACTTC	CASSPPQVGTQYF
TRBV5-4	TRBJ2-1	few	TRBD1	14	TGTGCCAGCAGTTTTCGGGACAGGGGAGATGAGCAGTTCTTC	CASSFRDRGDEQFF
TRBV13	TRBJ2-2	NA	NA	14	TGTGCCAGCAGCTTCCAGGGAAACACCGGGGAGCTGTTTTTT	CASSFQGNTGELFF
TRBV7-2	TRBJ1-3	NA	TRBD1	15	TGTGCCAGCAGCCGAGGGACAGCCGGTTTAAACACCATATATTTT	CASSRGTAGLNTIYF
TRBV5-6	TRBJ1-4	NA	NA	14	TGTGCCAGCAGCCTGGTGGGGGTTCGGGAAAAACTGTTTTTT	CASSLVGVREKLFF
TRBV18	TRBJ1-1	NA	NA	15	TGTGCCAGCTCACCACCGGTGGGGGGGGTATATGAAGCTTTCTTT	CASSPPVGGVYEAFF
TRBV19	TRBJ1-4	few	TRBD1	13	TGTGCCAGTAGTCGAGACAGGGGCGAAAAACTGTTTTTT	CASSRDRGEKLFF
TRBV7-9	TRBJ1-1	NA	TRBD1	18	TGTGCCAGCAGCTCCCGAGGGCAGGGACAGGGGGCGCGCACTGAAGCTTTCTTT	CASSSRGQGQGARTEAFF
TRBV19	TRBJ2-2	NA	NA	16	TGTGCCAGTAGATCAACCTGGGGGCGGGACACCGGGGAGCTGTTTTTT	CASRSTWGRDTGELFF
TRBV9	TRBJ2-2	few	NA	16	TGTGCCAGCAGCGAATCCCGCCAGTTAAACACCGGGGAGCTGTTTTTT	CASSESRQLNTGELFF
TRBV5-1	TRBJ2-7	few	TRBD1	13	TGCGCCAGCAGCCGGGACAGAACCTACGAGCAGTACTTC	CASSRDRTYEQYF
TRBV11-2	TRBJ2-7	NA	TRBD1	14	TGTGCCAGCAGCTTAGGAGGACAGGCCTACGAGCAGTACTTC	CASSLGGQAYEQYF
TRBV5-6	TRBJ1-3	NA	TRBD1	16	TGTGCCAGCAGCTTGGTGGCAGGGGGAGGTGGAAACACCATATATTTT	CASSLVAGGGGNTIYF
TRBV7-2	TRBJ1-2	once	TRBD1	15	TGTGCCAGCAGCTTATCCCGGACAGGGGTTGAAGGCTACACCTTC	CASSLSRTGVEGYTF
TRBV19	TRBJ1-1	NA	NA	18	TGTGCCAGTAGACCCCTCCCGACTTGGCAAACCGAGAGGACTGAAGCTTTCTTT	CASRPLPTWQTERTEAFF
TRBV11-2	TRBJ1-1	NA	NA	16	TGTGCCAGCAGCTTAGATAGTACAGCCTTGAACACTGAAGCTTTCTTT	CASSLDSTALNTEAFF
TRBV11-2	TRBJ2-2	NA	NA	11	TGTGCCACCCTCTCGGGCGGGGAGCTGTTTTTT	CATLSGGELFF
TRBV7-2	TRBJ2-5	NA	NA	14	TGTGCCAGCAGCCTCCCCCTCGGAGCTGAGACCCAGTACTTC	CASSLPLGAETQYF
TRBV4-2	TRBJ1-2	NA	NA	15	TGTGCCAGCAGCCAAGACGGAGGCAGCGATCATGGCTACACCTTC	CASSQDGGSDHGYTF
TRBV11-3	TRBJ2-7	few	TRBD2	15	TGTGCCAGCAGCTTGGACGGACTAGCGGGGCGGGAGCAGTACTTC	CASSLDGLAGREQYF
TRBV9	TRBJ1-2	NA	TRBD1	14	TGTGCCAGCAGCGCTTCGGGGACAGTCTATGGCTACACCTTC	CASSASGTVYGYTF
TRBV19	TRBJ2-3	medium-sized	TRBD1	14	TGTGCCAGTAGCCCACAGGGGGCCACAGATACGCAGTATTTT	CASSPQGATDTQYF
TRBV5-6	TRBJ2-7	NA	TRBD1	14	TGTGCCAGCAGGCCCCCGGGACAGGGGAACGAGCAGTACTTC	CASRPPGQGNEQYF
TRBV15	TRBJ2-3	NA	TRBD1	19	TGTGCCACCAGCAGAGATAGAGGGACGGGACAGGGTTACCCAGATACGCAGTATTTT	CATSRDRGTGQGYPDTQYF